Each of the 11 T cell receptor beta chains below was sequenced from the same sample in a study of human T cells and chemical hapten exposure. TCRdb itself ran the RACE reads through MiXCR, one entry per CDR3 protein. The sample lists more than 55,000 distinct CDR3 sequences, 9.5% to 10% occurring once. Time point given: pre-sensitization, week 0. Treatment indicated: therapeutic diphenylcyclopropenone sensitization with weekly scalp DPC. Sequenced here: whole blood, sampled in connection with sensitization to the hapten diphenylcyclopropenone (DPC). All receptors come from a man aged 35 to 55 with alopecia areata. Some clones in this sample may be carry-over from other donors' samples.

The chain employs TRBV7-9 and TRBJ1-1; unclear D gene. Germline V CDR1 and CDR2: SEHNR, FQNEAQ (reference sequence). The CDR3 consists of 11 residues. V was clipped by 4 bases and J by 1 base, with 1 base between them. In DNA, the CDR3 is TGTGCCAGCAGCTGGAACACTGAAGCTTTCTTT. Translating it yields CASSWNTEAFF. The variable domain in full, completed from reference TRBV7-9 and TRBJ1-1, reads DTGVSQNPRHKITKRGQNVTFRCDPISEHNRLYWYRQTLGQGPEFLTYFQNEAQLEKSRLLSDRFSAERPKGSFSTLEIQRTEQGDSAMYLCASSWNTEAFFGQGTRLTVV.

The rearrangement joins TRBV20-1 to TRBJ2-1; 10 bases align to TRBD2. Germline trimming cut 4 bases from V and 7 bases from J; bases unmatched to any gene: 13. This CDR3 has 16 residues. Per the germline V gene, CDR1 is DFQATT and CDR2 is SNEGSKA (reference sequence). The CDR3 sequence is CSAITPTSGLSNEQFF. For the CDR3, the DNA is TGCAGTGCTATTACCCCGACTAGCGGGCTTTCGAATGAGCAGTTCTTC.

The rearrangement joins TRBV11-3 to TRBJ2-3, with D unclear. The V gene's germline CDR1 is SGHNT and CDR2 YENEEA. This CDR3 is 13 amino acids long. V was shortened by 1 base and J by 9 bases, with 11 bases between the two germline ends. The CDR3 nucleotides read TGTGCCAGCAGCTTAGGCCCTGGAGACACGCAGTATTTT. Its protein product is CASSLGPGDTQYF.

In this sample, this clonotype turned up a few times. The chain employs TRBV4-3 and TRBJ1-5; D gene uncertain. V was cut by 9 bases and J by 4 bases, with 4 bases left in between. The CDR3 has 10 amino acids. The germline CDR1 and CDR2 sequences are LGHNA and YSLEER. The chain's CDR3 is CASTNQPQHF. CDR3 nucleotide sequence: TGCGCCAGTACGAATCAGCCCCAGCATTTT.

The sample holds a few counts of this clonotype. This chain uses TRBV5-1 with TRBJ2-6; D is possibly TRBD1 or TRBD2 (5 bases each). This CDR3 spans 16 amino acids. Germline V CDR1 and CDR2: SGHRS, YFSETQ. V was pared by 4 bases and J by 0 bases, with 11 bases between. The CDR3 loop is CASSRDGVSGANVLTF. The DNA of the CDR3 is TGCGCCAGCAGCAGGGACGGAGTCTCTGGGGCCAACGTCCTGACTTTC.

The DNA of the CDR3 is TGTGCCAGCAGTTACAGGGGCAATCAGCCCCAGCATTTT. This sequence encodes CASSYRGNQPQHF. The gene calls are TRBV28 and TRBJ1-5; D perhaps matches TRBD1 (6 bases). Germline V gives CDR1 MDHEN, CDR2 SYDVKM. This CDR3 contains 13 residues. Between the trimmed V and J ends, which lost 4 bases and 2 bases, there was a span of 6 bases. The full variable domain, in which reference TRBV28 and TRBJ1-5 provide the parts outside the CDR3, is DVKVTQSSRYLVKRTGEKVFLECVQDMDHENMFWYRQDPGLGLRLIYFSYDVKMKEKGDIPEGYSVSREKKERFSLILESASTNQTSMYLCASSYRGNQPQHFGDGTRLSIL.

This clonotype was detected a few times. The V call is TRBV11-2, the J call TRBJ1-4; 10 bases agree with TRBD1. CDR3 length equals 15 residues. Germline V gene data show CDR1 as SGHAT and CDR2 as FQNNGV. Trimming cost V 7 bases and J 6 bases; bases outside gene matches: 8. The CDR3, as DNA: TGTGCCAGCACCTTGACCGGGACAGGGGATGAAAAACTGTTTTTT. As protein: CASTLTGTGDEKLFF. Full variable domain (remainder filled in from reference TRBV11-2 and TRBJ1-4): EAGVAQSPRYKIIEKRQSVAFWCNPISGHATLYWYQQILGQGPKLLIQFQNNGVVDDSQLPKDRFSAERLKGVDSTLKIQPAKLEDSAVYLCASTLTGTGDEKLFFGSGTQLSVL.

The chain uses TRBV20-1 and TRBJ2-1; D is possibly TRBD2 (6 bases). V lost 6 bases and J lost 6, with 15 bases in between. The CDR3 loop spans 13 amino acids. Germline lookup yields CDR1 DFQATT and CDR2 SNEGSKA (reference sequence). CDR3 loop: CSANDGGSNEQFF. The CDR3 nucleotides read TGCAGTGCAAACGACGGAGGGAGCAATGAGCAGTTCTTC.

This clonotype came up a few times. The gene calls are TRBV5-6 and TRBJ2-5; the D gene is possibly TRBD1 (5 bases). The V gene lost 2 bases and the J gene lost 5 bases, with 13 bases spanning the gap. Germline V gene data show CDR1 as SGHDT and CDR2 as YYEEEE. The CDR3 sequence is 14 residues long. The CDR3 here is CASSFTGPQETQYF. For the CDR3, the DNA is TGTGCCAGCAGCTTCACAGGACCTCAGGAGACCCAGTACTTC.

The chain recombines TRBV3-1 with TRBJ2-2; no clear D. The CDR3 is 14 residues long. Trimming took off 7 bases at V and 1 base at J, with 10 bases between the two ends. Germline CDR1 and CDR2: LGHDT and YNNKEL (reference sequence). CDR3 sequence (DNA): TGTGCCAGCACCCGGTTCGGGAACACCGGGGAGCTGTTTTTT. Translated, it gives CASTRFGNTGELFF.

The chain combines TRBV5-1 with TRBJ2-1; TRBD2 agrees at 11 bases. J gave up 6 bases and V 4 bases, and 9 bases lay outside the gene matches. The CDR3 spans 16 residues. Germline CDR1 is SGHRS and CDR2 is YFSETQ. This CDR3 reads CASSALAGGPLNEQFF. In DNA form, the CDR3 reads TGCGCCAGCAGCGCCTTAGCGGGAGGGCCGCTCAATGAGCAGTTCTTC.